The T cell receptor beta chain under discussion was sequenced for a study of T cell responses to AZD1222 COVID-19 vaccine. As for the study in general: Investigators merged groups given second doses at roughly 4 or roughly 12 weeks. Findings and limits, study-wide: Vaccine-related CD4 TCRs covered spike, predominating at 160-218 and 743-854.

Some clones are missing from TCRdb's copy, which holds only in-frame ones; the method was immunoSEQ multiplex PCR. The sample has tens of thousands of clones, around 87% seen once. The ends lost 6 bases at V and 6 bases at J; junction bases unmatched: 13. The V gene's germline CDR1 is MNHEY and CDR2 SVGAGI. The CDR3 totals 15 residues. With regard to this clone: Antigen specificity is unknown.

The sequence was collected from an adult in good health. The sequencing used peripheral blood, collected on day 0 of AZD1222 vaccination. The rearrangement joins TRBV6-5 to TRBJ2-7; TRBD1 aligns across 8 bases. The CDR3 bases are TGTGCCAGCAGCACTACCGGGACAGGAGTTGGCGAGCAGTACTTC. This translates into CASSTTGTGVGEQYF.